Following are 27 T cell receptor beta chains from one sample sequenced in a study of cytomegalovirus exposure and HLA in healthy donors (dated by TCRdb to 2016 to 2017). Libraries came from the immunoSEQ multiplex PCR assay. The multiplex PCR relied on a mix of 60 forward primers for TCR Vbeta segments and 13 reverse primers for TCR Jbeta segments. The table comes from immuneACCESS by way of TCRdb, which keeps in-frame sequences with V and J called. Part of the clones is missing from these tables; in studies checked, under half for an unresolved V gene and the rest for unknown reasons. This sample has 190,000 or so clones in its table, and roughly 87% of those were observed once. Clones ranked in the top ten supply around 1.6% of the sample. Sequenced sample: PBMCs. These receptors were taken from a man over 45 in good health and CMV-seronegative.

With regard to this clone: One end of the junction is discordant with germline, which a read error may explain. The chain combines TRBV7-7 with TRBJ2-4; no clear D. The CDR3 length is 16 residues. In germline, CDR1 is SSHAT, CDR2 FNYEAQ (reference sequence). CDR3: CASRPPNRKRRNIQYF. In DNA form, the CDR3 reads TGTGCTAGCAGGCCCCCCAATAGAAAGCGCCGAAACATTCAGTACTTC. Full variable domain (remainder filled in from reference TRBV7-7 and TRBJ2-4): GAGVSQSPRYKVTKRGQDVTLRCDPISSHATLYWYQQALGQGPEFLTYFNYEAQPDKSGLPSDRFSAERPEGSISTLTIQRTEQRDSAMYRCASRPPNRKRRNIQYFGAGTRLSVL.

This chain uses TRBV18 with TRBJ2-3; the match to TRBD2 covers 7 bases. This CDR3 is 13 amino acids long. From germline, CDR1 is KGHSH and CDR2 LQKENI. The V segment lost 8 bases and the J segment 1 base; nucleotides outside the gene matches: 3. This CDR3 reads CASASGGTDTQYF. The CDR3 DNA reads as TGTGCCAGCGCAAGCGGGGGCACAGATACGCAGTATTTT.

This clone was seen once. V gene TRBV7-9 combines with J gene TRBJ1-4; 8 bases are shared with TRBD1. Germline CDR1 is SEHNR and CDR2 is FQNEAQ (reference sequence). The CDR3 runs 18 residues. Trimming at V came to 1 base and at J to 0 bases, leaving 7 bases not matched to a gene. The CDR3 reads CASSLGDRGSATNEKLFF. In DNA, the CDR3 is TGTGCCAGCAGCTTAGGAGACAGGGGCTCGGCAACTAATGAAAAACTGTTTTTT. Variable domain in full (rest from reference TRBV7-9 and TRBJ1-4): DTGVSQNPRHKITKRGQNVTFRCDPISEHNRLYWYRQTLGQGPEFLTYFQNEAQLEKSRLLSDRFSAERPKGSFSTLEIQRTEQGDSAMYLCASSLGDRGSATNEKLFFGSGTQLSVL.

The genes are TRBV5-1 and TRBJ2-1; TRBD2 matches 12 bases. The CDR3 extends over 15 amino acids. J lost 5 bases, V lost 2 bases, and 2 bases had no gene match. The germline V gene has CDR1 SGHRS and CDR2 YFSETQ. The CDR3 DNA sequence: TGCGCCAGCAGCTTCCTAGCGGGAGGGGACAATGAGCAGTTCTTC. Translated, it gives CASSFLAGGDNEQFF. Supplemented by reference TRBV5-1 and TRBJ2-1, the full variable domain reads KAGVTQTPRYLIKTRGQQVTLSCSPISGHRSVSWYQQTPGQGLQFLFEYFSETQRNKGNFPGRFSGRQFSNSRSEMNVSTLELGDSALYLCASSFLAGGDNEQFFGPGTRLTVL.

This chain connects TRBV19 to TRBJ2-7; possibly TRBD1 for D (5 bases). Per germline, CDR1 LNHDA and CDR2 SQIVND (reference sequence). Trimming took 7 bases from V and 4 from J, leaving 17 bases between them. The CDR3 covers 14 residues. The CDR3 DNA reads TGTGCCAGTAATAGGGGCGTCGGACCTTACGAGCAGTACTTC. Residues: CASNRGVGPYEQYF. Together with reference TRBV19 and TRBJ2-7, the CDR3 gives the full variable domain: DGGITQSPKYLFRKEGQNVTLSCEQNLNHDAMYWYRQDPGQGLRLIYYSQIVNDFQKGDIAEGYSVSREKKESFPLTVTSAQKNPTAFYLCASNRGVGPYEQYFGPGTRLTVT.

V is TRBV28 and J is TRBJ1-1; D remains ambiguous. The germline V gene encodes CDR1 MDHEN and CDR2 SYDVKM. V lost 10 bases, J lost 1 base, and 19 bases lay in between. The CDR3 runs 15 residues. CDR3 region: CATRTAAEGNTEAFF. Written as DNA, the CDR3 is TGTGCCACACGGACGGCGGCGGAGGGGAACACTGAAGCTTTCTTT.

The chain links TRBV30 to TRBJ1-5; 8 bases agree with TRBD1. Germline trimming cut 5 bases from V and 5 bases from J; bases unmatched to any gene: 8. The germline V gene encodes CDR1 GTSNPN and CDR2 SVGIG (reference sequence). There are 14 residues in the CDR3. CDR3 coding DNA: TGTGCCTGGGGGTCCGACAGGGGAGATCAGCCCCAGCATTTT. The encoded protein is CAWGSDRGDQPQHF.

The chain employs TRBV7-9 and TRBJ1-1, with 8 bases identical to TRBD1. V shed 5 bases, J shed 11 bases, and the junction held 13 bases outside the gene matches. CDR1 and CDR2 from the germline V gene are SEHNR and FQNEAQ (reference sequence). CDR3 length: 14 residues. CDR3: CASSTTGAGMKAFF. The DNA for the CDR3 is TGTGCCAGCAGCACGACAGGGGCGGGGATGAAGGCTTTCTTT.

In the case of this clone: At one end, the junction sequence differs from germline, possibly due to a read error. The CDR3 nucleotides are TGTTCCAGCAGCGAGGGACAGGGAACGAGGATCGGTGGCTACACCTTC. It yields the protein CSSSEGQGTRIGGYTF. The chain combines TRBV7-9 with TRBJ1-2; 9 bases are shared with TRBD1. Germline V lookup: CDR1 SEHNR, CDR2 FQNEAQ (reference sequence). The CDR3 covers 16 residues. The whole variable domain, remainder taken from reference TRBV7-9 and TRBJ1-2, is DTGVSQNPRHKITKRGQNVTFRCDPISEHNRLYWYRQTLGQGPEFLTYFQNEAQLEKSRLLSDRFSAERPKGSFSTLEIQRTEQGDSAMYLCSSSEGQGTRIGGYTFGSGTRLTVV.

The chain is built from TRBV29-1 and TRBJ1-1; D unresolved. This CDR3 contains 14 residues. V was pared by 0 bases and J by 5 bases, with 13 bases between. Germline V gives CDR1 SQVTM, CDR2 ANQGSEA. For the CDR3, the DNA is TGCAGCGTTGAAGAGTACGGCGGTGTAACTGAAGCTTTCTTT. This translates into CSVEEYGGVTEAFF.

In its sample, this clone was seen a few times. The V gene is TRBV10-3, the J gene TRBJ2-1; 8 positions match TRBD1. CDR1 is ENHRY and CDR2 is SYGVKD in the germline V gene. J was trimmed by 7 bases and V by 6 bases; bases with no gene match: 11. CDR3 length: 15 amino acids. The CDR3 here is CAISTGQGFMNEQFF. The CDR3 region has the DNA TGTGCCATCAGCACAGGACAGGGATTTATGAATGAGCAGTTCTTC.

CDR3 region: CASSSGSSNTGELFF. In nucleotides, the CDR3 is TGTGCCAGCAGCTCCGGGTCCTCCAACACCGGGGAGCTGTTTTTT. The rearrangement joins TRBV7-3 to TRBJ2-2; no firm D call. V shed 4 bases and J shed 2 bases, with 11 bases lying between them. Germline values: CDR1 SGHTA, CDR2 FQGTGA. This CDR3 is built from 15 residues.

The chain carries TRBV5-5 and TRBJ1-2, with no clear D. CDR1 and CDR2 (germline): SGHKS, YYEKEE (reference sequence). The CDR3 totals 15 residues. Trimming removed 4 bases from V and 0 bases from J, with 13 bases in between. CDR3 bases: TGTGCCAGCAGCATCCAGCCGGGGACTAACTATGGCTACACCTTC. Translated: CASSIQPGTNYGYTF. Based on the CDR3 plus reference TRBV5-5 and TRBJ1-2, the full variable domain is DAGVTQSPTHLIKTRGQQVTLRCSPISGHKSVSWYQQVLGQGPQFIFQYYEKEERGRGNFPDRFSARQFPNYSSELNVNALLLGDSALYLCASSIQPGTNYGYTFGSGTRLTVV.

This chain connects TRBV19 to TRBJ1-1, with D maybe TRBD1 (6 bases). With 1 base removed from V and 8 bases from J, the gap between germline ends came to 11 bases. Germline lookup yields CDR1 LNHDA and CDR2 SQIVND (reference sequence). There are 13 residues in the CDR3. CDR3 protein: CASSIVGGLEAFF. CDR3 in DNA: TGTGCCAGTAGTATAGTTGGGGGCCTAGAAGCTTTCTTT.

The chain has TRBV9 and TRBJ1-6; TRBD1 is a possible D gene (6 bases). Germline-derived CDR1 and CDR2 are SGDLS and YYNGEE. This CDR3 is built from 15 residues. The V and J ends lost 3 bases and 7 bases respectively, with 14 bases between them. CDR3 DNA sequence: TGTGCCAGCAGCGCGCACAGGGACGTAAATTCACCCCTCCACTTT. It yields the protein CASSAHRDVNSPLHF.

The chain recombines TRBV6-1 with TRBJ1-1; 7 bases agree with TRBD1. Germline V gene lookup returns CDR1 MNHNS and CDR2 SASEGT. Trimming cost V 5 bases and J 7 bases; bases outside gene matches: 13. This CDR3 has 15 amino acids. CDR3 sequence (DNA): TGTGCCAGCAGTCGGCCGCGACAGGGTGCGGGTGAAGCTTTCTTT. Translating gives CASSRPRQGAGEAFF.

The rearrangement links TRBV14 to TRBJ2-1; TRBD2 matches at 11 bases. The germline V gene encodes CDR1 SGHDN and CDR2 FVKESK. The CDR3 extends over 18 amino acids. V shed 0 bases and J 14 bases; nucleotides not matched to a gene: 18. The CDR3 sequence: CASSQERIPQTSGGDEFF. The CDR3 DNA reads TGTGCCAGCAGCCAAGAGCGTATCCCTCAAACTAGCGGGGGTGACGAGTTCTTC. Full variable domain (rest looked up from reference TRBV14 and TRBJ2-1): EAGVTQFPSHSVIEKGQTVTLRCDPISGHDNLYWYRRVMGKEIKFLLHFVKESKQDESGMPNNRFLAERTGGTYSTLKVQPAELEDSGVYFCASSQERIPQTSGGDEFFGPGTRLTVL.

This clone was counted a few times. The CDR3 loop is CASSTTGADEQYF. As DNA, the CDR3 is TGCGCCAGCAGTACGACAGGGGCTGACGAGCAGTACTTC. The gene calls are TRBV5-1 and TRBJ2-7, with 8 bases that match TRBD1. This CDR3 spans 13 amino acids. In germline, CDR1 is SGHRS, CDR2 YFSETQ. The V and J ends lost 5 bases and 5 bases, in that order; junction bases with no gene match: 6.

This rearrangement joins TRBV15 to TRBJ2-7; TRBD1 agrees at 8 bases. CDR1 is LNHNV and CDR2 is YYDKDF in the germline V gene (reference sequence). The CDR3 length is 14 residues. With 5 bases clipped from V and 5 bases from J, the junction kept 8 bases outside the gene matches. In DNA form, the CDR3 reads TGTGCCACCAGCGGACACAGGGGGAGGAACGAGCAGTACTTC. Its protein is CATSGHRGRNEQYF.

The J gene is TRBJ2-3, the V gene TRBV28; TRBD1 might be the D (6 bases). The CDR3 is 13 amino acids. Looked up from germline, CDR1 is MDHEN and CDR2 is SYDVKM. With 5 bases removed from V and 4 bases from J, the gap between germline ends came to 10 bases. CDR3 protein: CASSTGGADTQYF. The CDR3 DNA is TGTGCCAGCAGTACTGGGGGCGCAGATACGCAGTATTTT.

CDR3 loop: CASRQRDSYLYGYTF. Here the CDR3 DNA reads TGTGCCAGCAGACAACGAGACAGCTACCTCTATGGCTACACCTTC. This chain connects TRBV4-2 to TRBJ1-2; D is perhaps TRBD1 (5 bases). Germline V gene sequence: CDR1 LGHNA, CDR2 YNFKEQ. The CDR3 runs to 15 residues. Trimming left V 6 bases short and J 4 bases short, with 18 bases between.

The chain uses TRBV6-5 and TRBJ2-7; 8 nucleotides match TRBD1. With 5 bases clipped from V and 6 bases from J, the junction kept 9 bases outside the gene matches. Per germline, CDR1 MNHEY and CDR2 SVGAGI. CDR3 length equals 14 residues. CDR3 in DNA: TGTGCCAGCAGTATTCTTCAGGGGGCCGTCGAGCAGTACTTC. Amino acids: CASSILQGAVEQYF.

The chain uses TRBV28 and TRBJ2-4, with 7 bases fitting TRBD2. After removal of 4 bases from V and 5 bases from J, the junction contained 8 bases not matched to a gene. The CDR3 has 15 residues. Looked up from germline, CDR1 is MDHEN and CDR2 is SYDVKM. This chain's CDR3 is CASSSRGGAQNIQYF. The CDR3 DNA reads TGTGCCAGCAGTTCTCGGGGAGGGGCCCAAAACATTCAGTACTTC.

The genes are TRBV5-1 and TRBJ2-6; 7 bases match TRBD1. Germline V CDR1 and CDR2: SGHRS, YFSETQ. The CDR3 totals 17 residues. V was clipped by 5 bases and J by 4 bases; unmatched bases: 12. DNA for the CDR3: TGCGCCAGCAGAACGACAGGGCTTGCTGGCGGGGCCAACGTCCTGACTTTC. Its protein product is CASRTTGLAGGANVLTF.

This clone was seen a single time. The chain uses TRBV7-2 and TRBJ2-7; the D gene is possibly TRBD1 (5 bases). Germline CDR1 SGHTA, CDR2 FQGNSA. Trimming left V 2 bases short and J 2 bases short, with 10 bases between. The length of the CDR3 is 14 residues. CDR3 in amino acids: CASSLHRTTYEQYF. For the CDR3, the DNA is TGTGCCAGCAGCTTACACAGGACAACCTACGAGCAGTACTTC. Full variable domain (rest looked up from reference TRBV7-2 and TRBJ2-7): GAGVSQSPSNKVTEKGKDVELRCDPISGHTALYWYRQSLGQGLEFLIYFQGNSAPDKSGLPSDRFSAERTGGSVSTLTIQRTQQEDSAVYLCASSLHRTTYEQYFGPGTRLTVT.

CDR3 protein: CASSVYSTHPNTGELFF. The CDR3, as DNA: TGTGCCAGCAGCGTATACTCGACACATCCGAACACCGGGGAGCTGTTTTTT. The V and J genes are TRBV9 and TRBJ2-2, with D hard to call. Trimming shortened V by 1 base and J by 0 bases, and 13 bases separated the two germline ends. The germline CDR1 and CDR2 sequences are SGDLS and YYNGEE. The CDR3 runs 17 residues.

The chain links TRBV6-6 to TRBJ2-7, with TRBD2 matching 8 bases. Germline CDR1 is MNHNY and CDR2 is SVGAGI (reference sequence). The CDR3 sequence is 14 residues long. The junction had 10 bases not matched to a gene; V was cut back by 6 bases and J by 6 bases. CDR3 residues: CASSREGGVAEQYF. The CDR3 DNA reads TGTGCCAGCAGCCGGGAGGGGGGGGTAGCCGAGCAGTACTTC.